One and the same sample provided the 10 T cell receptor beta chains below, sequenced in a study of T cells after yellow fever vaccination. TCRdb re-derived calls from the 5' RACE reads in MiXCR, one entry per CDR3 protein. The sample consists of about 630,000 distinct CDR3 sequences, roughly an eighth of them appearing once. This material consisted of PBMCs, taken on the day of the yellow fever booster vaccination. These receptors were obtained from a man aged 25 to 40 who received the YFV17D yellow fever vaccine.

The chain employs TRBV6-1 and TRBJ2-1; the D is unclear. The CDR3 loop spans 14 amino acids. The V gene lost 7 bases and the J gene lost 0 bases, with 10 bases spanning the gap. Germline-derived CDR1 and CDR2 are MNHNS and SASEGT. The CDR3 nucleotides are TGTGCCAGCAAAATGGAATCCTCCTACAATGAGCAGTTCTTC. Its translation is CASKMESSYNEQFF.

This clonotype was seen only a few times. The rearrangement links TRBV12-5 to TRBJ2-1; 13 positions match TRBD2. Germline-derived CDR1 and CDR2 are LGHNT and FRNRAP. V lost 7 bases and J lost 6; bases outside the gene matches: 6. CDR3 size: 15 residues. In DNA form, the CDR3 reads TGTGCTAGTGCCACTAGCGGGAGGGCCTTCAATGAGCAGTTCTTC. Protein sequence: CASATSGRAFNEQFF.

This clonotype was observed a handful of times. The chain employs TRBV12-3 or TRBV12-4 and TRBJ2-3; 9 positions match TRBD2. This CDR3 contains 16 residues. The trim removed 7 bases at V and 3 bases at J, leaving 11 bases unmatched. The CDR3 protein is CASTPGVAGVTDTQYF. CDR3 DNA sequence: TGTGCCAGCACCCCCGGGGTAGCGGGAGTTACAGATACGCAGTATTTT.

The V call is TRBV11-2, the J call TRBJ2-7; 7 nucleotides agree with TRBD2. This CDR3 has 15 amino acids. Germline lookup yields CDR1 SGHAT and CDR2 FQNNGV. J lost 2 bases, V lost 0 bases, and 4 bases had no gene match. CDR3 DNA: TGTGCCAGCAGCTTAGATTGGGGAGGGACCTACGAGCAGTACTTC. Its protein is CASSLDWGGTYEQYF.

Only a few counts were recorded for this clonotype. DNA of the CDR3: TGCAGTGCTAGAGATAGTAGGGACGTCTATGGCTACACCTTC. This gives the protein CSARDSRDVYGYTF. This sequence joins TRBV20-1 and TRBJ1-2; tentatively, D is TRBD1 (5 bases). Germline CDR1 DFQATT, CDR2 SNEGSKA (reference sequence). This CDR3 is 14 amino acids long. Trimming removed 0 bases from V and 4 bases from J, with 12 bases in between.

The chain recombines TRBV20-1 with TRBJ2-3, with D perhaps TRBD1 or TRBD2 (5 bases each). CDR1 and CDR2 from the germline V gene are DFQATT and SNEGSKA (reference sequence). Trimming stripped 5 bases from V and 0 bases from J, with 18 bases between. The CDR3 is made up of 16 amino acids. The CDR3 sequence is CSAGGGSGHSTDTQYF. The DNA for the CDR3 is TGCAGTGCTGGGGGTGGGAGCGGCCATAGCACAGATACGCAGTATTTT.

Notes on this clonotype: An end of the junction differs from the germline gene, which may be a read error. The rearrangement links TRBV12-3 or TRBV12-4 to TRBJ2-3, with D possibly being TRBD2 (6 bases). The CDR3 loop spans 12 amino acids. The CDR3: CASSLAPEGIRF. The CDR3 coding sequence is TGTGCCAGCAGTTTGGCCCCGGAGGGGATACGTTTC.

The V gene is TRBV6-2 or TRBV6-3, the J gene TRBJ2-1; the match to TRBD2 covers 7 bases. After removal of 5 bases from V and 2 bases from J, the junction contained 18 bases not matched to a gene. The CDR3 loop spans 19 amino acids. The V gene's germline CDR1 is MNHEY and CDR2 SVGEGT. CDR3 sequence (DNA): TGTGCCAGCAGTCCATCAGGTCTATGGGCGGGAGAAACCTACAATGAGCAGTTCTTC. It specifies CASSPSGLWAGETYNEQFF.

The J gene is TRBJ2-7, the V gene TRBV7-3; no reliable D call. Between the trimmed V and J ends, which lost 1 base and 9 bases, there was a span of 10 bases. The germline CDR1 and CDR2 sequences are SGHTA and FQGTGA. The CDR3 extends over 12 amino acids. This CDR3 reads CASSLKGGVQYF. The CDR3 nucleotides are TGTGCCAGCAGCTTAAAGGGTGGAGTGCAGTACTTC.

This chain links TRBV20-1 with TRBJ2-5; D unresolved. The CDR3 spans 15 residues. With 4 bases removed from V and 1 base from J, the gap between germline ends came to 16 bases. Germline CDR1 DFQATT, CDR2 SNEGSKA (reference sequence). DNA for the CDR3: TGCAGTGCTATAAATCAGGTGGTAGGCCAAGAGACCCAGTACTTC. Translated, it gives CSAINQVVGQETQYF.